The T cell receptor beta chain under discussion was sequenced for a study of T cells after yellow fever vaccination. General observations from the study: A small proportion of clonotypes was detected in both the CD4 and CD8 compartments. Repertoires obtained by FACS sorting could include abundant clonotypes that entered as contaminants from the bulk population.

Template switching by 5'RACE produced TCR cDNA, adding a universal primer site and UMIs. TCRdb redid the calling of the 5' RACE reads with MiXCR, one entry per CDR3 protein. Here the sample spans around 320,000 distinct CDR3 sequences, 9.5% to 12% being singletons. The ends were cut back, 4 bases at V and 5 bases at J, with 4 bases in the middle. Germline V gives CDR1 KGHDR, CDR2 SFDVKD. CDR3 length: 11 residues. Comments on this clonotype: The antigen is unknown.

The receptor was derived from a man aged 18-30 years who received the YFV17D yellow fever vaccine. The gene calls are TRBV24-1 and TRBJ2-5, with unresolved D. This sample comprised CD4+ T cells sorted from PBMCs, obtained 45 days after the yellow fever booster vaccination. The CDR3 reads CATSESETQYF. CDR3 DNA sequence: TGTGCCACCAGTGAGTCTGAGACCCAGTACTTC.